Described below is a single T cell receptor (beta chain) sequence and its context. Its antigen is as yet unknown. The data derive from a study of T-cell reconstitution after alpha-beta-depleted transplantation in children. The CDR3 sequence is 13 residues long. Study observations and caveats: Surviving thymic progenitors and recipient T cells were the source of high TCRbeta diversity at day 60 in some patients. Reportedly, roughly two months post-transplant, alpha-beta T cells arose from several hundred expanded graft clones.

TCRbeta library preparation incorporated unique molecular identifiers. TCRdb ran MiXCR on the PCR reads and lists one entry per CDR3 protein. The repertoire holds just under 250,000 distinct CDR3 sequences, 25% seen once, with roughly 2.6% in the top ten. The receptor was isolated from a girl aged 2 to 9 with Fanconi anemia, due to receive a stem cell transplant. The chain joins TRBV21-1 to TRBJ2-7; the table assigns TRBD2, which was not confirmed against the DNA. TRBV21-1 is reported as a pseudogene. Sequenced material: PBMCs, taken before TCRalphabeta/CD19-depleted stem cell transplant. The CDR3 nucleotides are TGTGCCGGGGGGACACCCGCTACTTACGAGCAGTACTTC. Encoded protein: CAGGTPATYEQYF.